This passage covers 17 T cell receptor beta chains from one sample sequenced in a study of blood T cells in healthy people across ages. A sample-barcoded 5' primer and a J-beta primer mix were used in a second PCR of roughly 6 to 12 cycles. TCRdb itself ran the 5' RACE reads through MiXCR, one entry per CDR3 protein. The data show approximately 1,100,000 distinct CDR3 sequences, 35% to 50% seen once. Specimen: blood. The receptors derive from a woman aged 60-75 years in good health.

The chain joins TRBV3-1 to TRBJ2-7; TRBD2 might be the D (5 bases). The J call may be wrong; the DNA end is better matched by TRBJ2-5. The CDR3 length is 14 residues. Germline lookup yields CDR1 LGHDT and CDR2 YNNKEL (reference sequence). CDR3: CASSQPWRGETQYF. The CDR3 nucleotides read TGTGCCAGCAGCCAACCCTGGCGAGGGGAGACCCAGTACTTC.

The chain employs TRBV12-3 or TRBV12-4 and TRBJ2-3, with 9 bases lining up with TRBD2. The CDR3 spans 18 residues. The V and J ends lost 1 base and 0 bases, in that order; junction bases with no gene match: 8. CDR3 DNA: TGTGCCAGCAGTTTAGTTCTGCAGGCGGGAGGGAGCACAGATACGCAGTATTTT. It specifies CASSLVLQAGGSTDTQYF.

This clonotype has a count of ten or more. The rearrangement uses TRBV24-1 and TRBJ2-5; 10 nucleotides align to TRBD1. CDR3 length equals 16 residues. Unmatched junction bases numbered 6, after V lost 2 bases and J lost 4 bases. Germline V gives CDR1 KGHDR, CDR2 SFDVKD. The CDR3 DNA follows: TGTGCCACCAGTGATTGGACAGGGGGAGGGGTAGAGACCCAGTACTTC. This sequence encodes CATSDWTGGGVETQYF.

V is TRBV3-1 and J is TRBJ2-7; 8 bases agree with TRBD1. TRBJ2-5 matches the DNA end more closely, so the J call is doubtful. Germline CDR1 is LGHDT and CDR2 is YNNKEL (reference sequence). The CDR3 runs 14 residues. CDR3 sequence: CASSQWTGRETQYF. DNA for the CDR3: TGTGCCAGCAGCCAATGGACAGGGCGAGAGACCCAGTACTTC.

This clonotype was counted a few times. The chain recombines TRBV29-1 with TRBJ2-7; D unresolved. The CDR3 extends over 15 amino acids. Trimming took off 7 bases at V and 0 bases at J, with 19 bases between the two ends. CDR1 and CDR2 (germline): SQVTM, ANQGSEA. The CDR3 protein is CSAYSATYSSYEQYF. In DNA, the CDR3 is TGCAGCGCCTACTCGGCGACGTACAGCTCCTACGAGCAGTACTTC.

This clonotype was seen many times. The gene calls are TRBV15 and TRBJ2-6, with 9 nucleotides matching TRBD2. The CDR3 length is 17 residues. V was clipped by 1 base and J by 8 bases; unmatched bases: 9. Per germline, CDR1 LNHNV and CDR2 YYDKDF (reference sequence). CDR3 DNA: TGTGCCACCAGCAGAGGGGAGCTAGCGGGATTAACCAACGTCCTGACTTTC. Protein product: CATSRGELAGLTNVLTF.

CDR3 DNA: TGTGCCAGCAGTTACGGACTAGCGGAGAACACCGGGGAGCTGTTTTTT. Amino acids: CASSYGLAENTGELFF. J is TRBJ2-2 and V is TRBV6-6, with TRBD2 matching over 10 bases. The CDR3 is 16 amino acids. V was clipped by 2 bases and J by 1 base; unmatched bases: 1. Germline V gene lookup returns CDR1 MNHNY and CDR2 SVGAGI (reference sequence).

The V call is TRBV7-2, the J call TRBJ2-6; D tentatively reads TRBD1 or TRBD2 (5 bases each). This CDR3 contains 14 residues. V was cut by 10 bases and J by 0 bases, with 10 bases left in between. The V gene's germline CDR1 is SGHTA and CDR2 FQGNSA. CDR3 nucleotide sequence: TGTGCCACCCCTGGGGGCTCTGGGGCCAACGTCCTGACTTTC. Protein sequence: CATPGGSGANVLTF.

This clonotype showed up just a few times. V is TRBV7-9 and J is TRBJ1-2; 7 bases line up with TRBD1. The CDR3 covers 16 residues. The V segment lost 5 bases and the J segment 1 base; nucleotides outside the gene matches: 10. Germline V gene lookup returns CDR1 SEHNR and CDR2 FQNEAQ (reference sequence). CDR3: CASSAGTDHFNYGYTF. The CDR3 nucleotides read TGTGCCAGCAGCGCCGGGACAGACCATTTTAACTATGGCTACACCTTC.

The chain combines TRBV12-3 or TRBV12-4 with TRBJ1-1, with TRBD1 as a possible D gene (6 bases). The CDR3 consists of 20 residues. V was trimmed by 3 bases and J by 5 bases, leaving 31 bases between them. CDR3 nucleotide sequence: TGTGCCAGCAGTTTTTATGACCCCCTCGGAACAGGGCTCGTTGTGACTGAAGCTTTCTTT. Translating gives CASSFYDPLGTGLVVTEAFF.

V gene TRBV5-6 combines with J gene TRBJ1-5, with 11 bases lining up with TRBD1. J gave up 7 bases and V 2 bases, and 2 bases lay outside the gene matches. The length of the CDR3 is 14 residues. The V gene's germline CDR1 is SGHDT and CDR2 YYEEEE. The CDR3 nucleotides read TGTGCCAGCAGCTTTGGGACAGGGGGGCAGCCCCAGCATTTT. It translates to CASSFGTGGQPQHF.

This clonotype was found a few times. This chain links TRBV20-1 with TRBJ2-3; D is possibly TRBD1 (6 bases). V was cut by 5 bases and J by 1 base, with 13 bases left in between. In germline, CDR1 is DFQATT, CDR2 SNEGSKA (reference sequence). The CDR3 length is 14 residues. CDR3 loop: CSARNRAGTDTQYF. CDR3 bases: TGCAGTGCTCGCAACAGGGCGGGCACAGATACGCAGTATTTT.

The gene calls are TRBV6-2 or TRBV6-3 and TRBJ2-7; 9 nucleotides align to TRBD2. Germline V gene lookup returns CDR1 MNHEY and CDR2 SVGEGT. V was clipped by 10 bases and J by 0 bases; unmatched bases: 13. CDR3 size: 16 residues. This CDR3 is CAIRWGAGGASYEQYF. The DNA of the CDR3 is TGTGCCATCCGGTGGGGAGCGGGAGGTGCCTCCTACGAGCAGTACTTC.

This chain uses TRBV27 with TRBJ2-2, with 7 bases fitting TRBD2. Per the germline V gene, CDR1 is MNHEY and CDR2 is SMNVEV (reference sequence). The junction had 8 bases not matched to a gene; V was cut back by 7 bases and J by 0 bases. This CDR3 spans 16 amino acids. CDR3 DNA sequence: TGTGCCAGCACACCGGGAACTAGCGCGAACACCGGGGAGCTGTTTTTT. Residues: CASTPGTSANTGELFF.

The gene calls are TRBV14 and TRBJ2-7, with TRBD1 matching 9 bases. The ends lost 0 bases at V and 0 bases at J; junction bases unmatched: 6. The CDR3 covers 17 residues. Looked up from germline, CDR1 is SGHDN and CDR2 is FVKESK. The CDR3 is CASSQDIRQGVSYEQYF. The CDR3 region has the DNA TGTGCCAGCAGCCAAGACATACGACAGGGGGTCTCCTACGAGCAGTACTTC.

This clonotype has only a few counts. The genes are TRBV28 and TRBJ2-5, with D tentatively TRBD2 (7 bases). V lost 2 bases and J 4 bases, leaving 20 bases between the germline ends. The CDR3 is 17 residues long. Germline CDR1 is MDHEN and CDR2 is SYDVKM. This chain's CDR3 is CASSLATVGGGSETQYF. As DNA, the CDR3 is TGTGCCAGCAGTTTAGCCACCGTGGGAGGGGGATCAGAGACCCAGTACTTC.

This clonotype came up a few times. The CDR3 protein is CASSVGLADGELFF. For the CDR3, the DNA is TGTGCCAGCAGCGTTGGACTAGCCGACGGGGAGCTGTTTTTT. This chain connects TRBV9 to TRBJ2-2, with 8 bases lining up with TRBD2. The CDR3 sequence is 14 residues long. The trim removed 2 bases at V and 7 bases at J, leaving 4 bases unmatched. In germline, CDR1 is SGDLS, CDR2 YYNGEE.